The text below deals with one TCR beta chain. This clonotype was seen only once. The antigen this receptor binds is unknown. Base quality data are lacking; no much larger clone is found one base away. A solitary read yields weak support. These data belong to a study of T cells in Graves' hyperthyroidism and ophthalmopathy (dated by TCRdb to the late 2010s). A note on the overall study: Peripheral blood was sampled at the time of initial diagnosis, prior to any treatment. Once sampling was done, hyperthyroidism patients were given methimazole at a starting dose of 30 mg daily, whereas ophthalmopathy patients were given high-dose intravenous methylprednisolone. An independent validation cohort of about 20 hyperthyroidism patients and approximately 15 patients who later progressed to ophthalmopathy tested prospective prediction of ophthalmopathy. Thyroid tissue and blood T-cell repertoires from six or seven Graves' hyperthyroidism patients were also compared in the study. The paper reports TCR Vbeta CDR3 sequencing of approximately 140 peripheral blood samples: approximately 41 ophthalmopathy, roughly 80 hyperthyroidism and about 17 progressor patients. A discovery cohort of around 100 patients, approximately 44 with Graves' ophthalmopathy and about 60 with stable Graves' hyperthyroidism, was used to find distinguishing TCR V-J signatures. The roughly 100 discovery patients were randomly split 7:3 into training and test sets. The paper's findings and limits, for the study overall: A 13 V-J signature model separated ophthalmopathy from stable hyperthyroidism, with 87.88% sensitivity and just under 84% specificity in cross-validation and 80%/75% in testing. In validation, progression to ophthalmopathy was predicted by the model with around 71% sensitivity and 72% to 85% specificity, a median of around 6.5 months before onset. Most expanded thyroid clonotypes (frequency above 0.001) were also detected in blood, a finding suggesting that blood repertoires may reflect thyroid immune responses. No statistical method was used to fix the sample size in advance, and group allocation was not hidden from the investigators.

The TCR beta CDR3 regions were amplified from the RNA transcripts. A first-round RT-PCR of the TCR CDR3 used the HTBI primer set with the Qiagen OneStep RT-PCR kit. Libraries were constructed in a second round of multiplex PCR, after which size selection and purification were performed. The libraries were sequenced on an Illumina HiSeq2000 using paired-end 100 bp reads. In the source study's methods: SOAPnuke was used to process the raw data, removing reads that contained adapters or uncalled bases, had a mean Phred below 15, or lacked an exact match to the constant primer or identifier. High-quality paired reads were merged using COPE v1.2.5, and each unique nucleotide sequence was defined as a clonotype. MiTCR v1.1 was used to align the clonotypes against IMGT TRBV, TRBD and TRBJ reference segments. The analysis included only V-J combinations with a frequency above 0.0001, which together covered 99% to 99.2% of the repertoires. The TCS score was defined as F50 (clonal expansion) divided by E x V (chaos), with BLOSUM62-based TCRdist calculated between CDR3 peptides within each V-J. Welch's t-statistics and random forest reduced around 550 V-J features to fewer than 15, which were used in a naive Bayes classifier (R e1071). TCRdb's own reprocessing of the public reads used fastp at Q25 and MiXCR and kept productive beta chains. Merged by CDR3 protein, the rows form single entries marked with the most common genes and DNA. The authors' filters were not applied to this entry. The sample data list around 520,000 distinct CDR3 sequences, and roughly a quarter of these were observed just once. Approximately 11% of the sample goes to the ten largest clones.

Ophthalmopathy patients had moderately to severely active disease, Clinical Activity Score of at least 3, NOSPECS grade of at least 4, and duration under 3 months. Patients with uncontrolled infections, other autoimmune diseases, pregnancy or lactation were excluded. Diagnoses relied on clinical symptoms, serum thyroxine and TRAb, thyroid ultrasound and orbital computed tomography. PBMCs were isolated from approximately 10 ml of fresh peripheral blood by Ficoll-Paque density gradient centrifugation. Total RNA was extracted with Trizol reagent, and quality was checked on an Agilent 2100 Bioanalyzer. The CDR3 runs 15 amino acids, cysteine and phenylalanine included. Only CDR3 DNA remains: 45 bases, in frame from the first base. Relative to germline, V is missing 8 bases and J is missing 3 bases, with 9 bases of the junction outside any gene match. Sequences MNHEY (CDR1) and SMNVEV (CDR2) are obtained from the germline V gene (reference sequence).

This receptor was taken from a young woman with Graves' ophthalmopathy. Recombination joined TRBV27 with TRBJ2-3; TRBD1 lines up with 9 middle nucleotides. Source material: blood. For the CDR3, the sequence is CASSPGTGLTDTQYF. At the DNA level, the sequence is TGTGCCAGCTCACCCGGGACAGGGTTAACAGATACGCAGTATTTT.